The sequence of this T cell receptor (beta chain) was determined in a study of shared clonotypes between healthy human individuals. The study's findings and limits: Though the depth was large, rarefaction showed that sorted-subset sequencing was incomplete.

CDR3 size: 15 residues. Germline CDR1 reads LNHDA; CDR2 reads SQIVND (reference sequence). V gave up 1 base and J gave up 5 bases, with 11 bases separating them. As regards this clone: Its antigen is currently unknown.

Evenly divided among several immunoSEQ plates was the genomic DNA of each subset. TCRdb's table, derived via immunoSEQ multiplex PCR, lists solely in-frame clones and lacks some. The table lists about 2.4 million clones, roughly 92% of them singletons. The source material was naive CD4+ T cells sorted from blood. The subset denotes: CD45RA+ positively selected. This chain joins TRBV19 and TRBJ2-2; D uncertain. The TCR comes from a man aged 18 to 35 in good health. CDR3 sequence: CASSIGVFLTGELFF. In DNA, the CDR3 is TGTGCCAGTAGTATAGGGGTTTTTCTAACCGGGGAGCTGTTTTTT.